Below, one T cell receptor (beta chain) is given with its context. A read error may produce the germline difference seen at one junction end. This CDR3 has 13 amino acids. Germline V gene lookup returns CDR1 WNHNN and CDR2 SYGVQD (reference sequence). The data belong to a study of T cells in Graves' hyperthyroidism and ophthalmopathy. Uncontrolled infection, other autoimmune disease, pregnancy and lactation each barred patients from inclusion. The study based diagnoses on clinical symptoms, serum thyroxine and TRAb, thyroid ultrasound and orbital computed tomography. Amplification targeted TCR beta CDR3 regions from RNA transcripts. HTBI primers drove first-round RT-PCR of the TCR CDR3. TCRdb processed the multiplex PCR reads anew with MiXCR; each CDR3 protein has one entry. This table holds 550,000 to 700,000 distinct CDR3 sequences, just over 45% found once.

Sequencing used peripheral blood or thyroid tissue (not recorded which). The genes are TRBV10-1 and TRBJ2-7, with 7 bases aligning to TRBD1. This clonotype was sampled from an adult woman with Graves' disease, either hyperthyroidism or ophthalmopathy (not recorded which). DNA for the CDR3: TGTGACATCAGACTCGGACAGGCCGGTGAGCAGTACTTC. Translating gives CDIRLGQAGEQYF.